A single sample is the source of the 32 T cell receptor beta chains below, sequenced in a study of cytomegalovirus exposure and HLA in healthy donors. Primers: 60 Vbeta forward and 13 Jbeta reverse. The table came from immunoSEQ multiplex PCR; TCRdb's copy has only in-frame clones and leaves some out. The sample has 200,000 to 250,000 clones; roughly 90% are singletons. The sample was PBMCs. Every receptor here comes from a woman in her late teens or twenties in good health and CMV-seronegative.

The chain has TRBV15 and TRBJ2-5; TRBD1 matches at 8 bases. The CDR3 sequence is 15 residues long. The J segment lost 5 bases and the V segment lost 4 bases, leaving 9 bases of the junction unmatched. The V gene's germline CDR1 is LNHNV and CDR2 YYDKDF (reference sequence). CDR3 sequence: CATSNTLRDRETQYF. The CDR3 DNA is TGTGCCACCAGCAACACGCTCCGGGACAGGGAGACCCAGTACTTC.

The chain uses TRBV6-4 and TRBJ2-5; 9 bases agree with TRBD2. Germline-derived CDR1 and CDR2 are MRHNA and SNTAGT. V was pared by 5 bases and J by 2 bases, with 9 bases of the junction left unmatched. The CDR3 totals 16 residues. The CDR3 region has the DNA TGTGCCAGCAGTAAAAATTCGGCGGGAGGGCAAGAGACCCAGTACTTC. It codes for CASSKNSAGGQETQYF.

The genes are TRBV6-5 and TRBJ1-5; 9 nucleotides align to TRBD1. Germline CDR1 MNHEY, CDR2 SVGAGI. The CDR3 sequence is 14 residues long. Germline trimming cut 5 bases from V and 4 bases from J; bases unmatched to any gene: 3. The CDR3 spells CASSVQGANQPQHF. CDR3 in DNA: TGTGCCAGCAGTGTACAGGGGGCTAATCAGCCCCAGCATTTT.

The chain couples TRBV20-1 to TRBJ1-2; TRBD1 is a possible D gene (5 bases). CDR1 and CDR2 (germline): DFQATT, SNEGSKA (reference sequence). The V end lost 2 bases, the J end lost 5 bases, and 6 bases lay between the germline ends. CDR3 length: 11 residues. CDR3: CSARQGYGYTF. The CDR3 region has the DNA TGCAGTGCTAGACAGGGTTATGGCTACACCTTC.

The chain joins TRBV4-3 to TRBJ2-3; no definite D call. The CDR3 totals 15 residues. V was trimmed by 4 bases and J by 2 bases, leaving 13 bases between them. From germline, CDR1 is LGHNA and CDR2 YSLEER. The CDR3 reads CASSRVGAATDTQYF. In nucleotides, the CDR3 is TGCGCCAGCAGCCGGGTCGGTGCGGCCACAGATACGCAGTATTTT.

The CDR3 DNA reads TGCGCCAGCAGCTTGGTCGGGGAAACGGGGGGCTACACCTTC. It translates to CASSLVGETGGYTF. The gene calls are TRBV5-1 and TRBJ1-2; D is unclear. CDR1 is SGHRS and CDR2 is YFSETQ in the germline V gene. Deletions cut 0 bases from V and 8 bases from J, with 14 bases between. This CDR3 spans 14 amino acids.

The CDR3 region has the DNA TGTGCCAGCAGCTTGACACTAAACTATGGCTACACCTTC. Its translation is CASSLTLNYGYTF. This chain connects TRBV5-5 to TRBJ1-2, with D uncertain. Between the trimmed V and J ends, which lost 1 base and 2 bases, there was a span of 6 bases. The CDR3 has 13 amino acids. CDR1 SGHKS and CDR2 YYEKEE come from the germline V gene (reference sequence).

This chain links TRBV4-1 with TRBJ1-3; the match to TRBD1 covers 8 bases. The germline V gene encodes CDR1 MGHRA and CDR2 YSYEKL. The CDR3 loop spans 15 amino acids. The V segment lost 4 bases and the J segment 8 bases; nucleotides outside the gene matches: 10. CDR3 amino acids: CASSPPGPGGYTIYF. DNA of the CDR3: TGCGCCAGCAGCCCACCGGGGCCAGGGGGCTACACCATATATTTT.

DNA of the CDR3: TGTGCCAGCAGCCGGGGACAGAACACTGAAGCTTTCTTT. Translating gives CASSRGQNTEAFF. This chain connects TRBV5-6 to TRBJ1-1; D is perhaps TRBD1 (6 bases). The germline V gene has CDR1 SGHDT and CDR2 YYEEEE. There are 13 residues in the CDR3. Trimming took 4 bases from V and 1 from J, leaving 8 bases between them.

This clone was seen a single time. The V and J genes are TRBV29-1 and TRBJ2-1; D not certain. The germline V gene encodes CDR1 SQVTM and CDR2 ANQGSEA. V was clipped by 3 bases and J by 8 bases, with 17 bases between them. The CDR3 is 14 residues long. CDR3 nucleotides: TGCAGCGTTGAGCACACGTCCAACAGATATGAGCAGTTCTTC. Amino acids: CSVEHTSNRYEQFF.

V usage is TRBV28 and J usage is TRBJ1-6; D uncertain. Germline V gene sequence: CDR1 MDHEN, CDR2 SYDVKM. V was pared by 2 bases and J by 7 bases, with 9 bases between. The CDR3 is 14 residues long. CDR3 protein: CASSLAGVNSPLHF. DNA of the CDR3: TGTGCCAGCAGTTTAGCAGGCGTCAATTCACCCCTCCACTTT.

The chain joins TRBV27 to TRBJ1-2; TRBD1 agrees at 11 bases. Germline CDR1 is MNHEY and CDR2 is SMNVEV (reference sequence). With V trimmed by 5 bases and J by 6 bases, 2 bases remained unmatched. The CDR3 contains 13 residues. CDR3 in amino acids: CASSPDRGHGYTF. The CDR3 bases are TGTGCCAGCAGTCCGGACAGGGGGCATGGCTACACCTTC.

This clone appeared once. The V call is TRBV6-1, the J call TRBJ2-2, with 11 bases aligning to TRBD2. The CDR3 spans 20 residues. Germline CDR1 reads MNHNS; CDR2 reads SASEGT. V trimming: 2 bases; J trimming: 2 bases; junction bases outside the gene matches: 13. The CDR3 DNA reads TGTGCCAGCAGTGAATCAGCAGGGGGCGGACTAGCGGGTAACACCGGGGAGCTGTTTTTT. Protein sequence: CASSESAGGGLAGNTGELFF.

The V call is TRBV9, the J call TRBJ1-2; no reliable D call. Germline values: CDR1 SGDLS, CDR2 YYNGEE. With 2 bases removed from V and 4 bases from J, the gap between germline ends came to 12 bases. This CDR3 is built from 14 residues. The CDR3 reads CASSVHPVSYGYTF. CDR3 sequence (DNA): TGTGCCAGCAGCGTTCATCCGGTATCCTATGGCTACACCTTC.

J is TRBJ2-3 and V is TRBV6-1, with D perhaps matching TRBD2 (6 bases). The CDR3 has 15 residues. The ends were cut back, 3 bases at V and 4 bases at J, with 14 bases in the middle. Germline V lookup: CDR1 MNHNS, CDR2 SASEGT. Here the CDR3 DNA reads TGTGCCAGCAGTGAGCGGGCCGGAGGGTCAGATACGCAGTATTTT. Residues: CASSERAGGSDTQYF.

V and J are TRBV7-9 and TRBJ2-7; D gene unclear. Per the germline V gene, CDR1 is SEHNR and CDR2 is FQNEAQ (reference sequence). CDR3 length: 15 amino acids. V lost 1 base and J 2 bases, leaving 12 bases between the germline ends. Here the CDR3 reads CASSLGQKGTYEQYF. CDR3 sequence (DNA): TGTGCCAGCAGCTTAGGACAAAAAGGTACCTACGAGCAGTACTTC.

The J gene is TRBJ2-2, the V gene TRBV9, with D possibly matching TRBD2 (6 bases). CDR3 size: 15 residues. Germline CDR1 reads SGDLS; CDR2 reads YYNGEE. V was pared by 4 bases and J by 0 bases, with 10 bases between. The CDR3 nucleotides are TGTGCCAGCAGCCCTAGACTAGCGAACACCGGGGAGCTGTTTTTT. Protein: CASSPRLANTGELFF.

This clone has only one observation. The chain couples TRBV7-9 to TRBJ2-1; 11 nucleotides line up with TRBD2. Trimming cost V 5 bases and J 7 bases; bases outside gene matches: 7. Germline CDR1 is SEHNR and CDR2 is FQNEAQ (reference sequence). The CDR3 sequence is 15 residues long. This CDR3 is CASSISGTSGNEQFF. Written as DNA, the CDR3 is TGTGCCAGCAGCATATCCGGGACTAGCGGTAATGAGCAGTTCTTC. The variable domain in full, completed from reference TRBV7-9 and TRBJ2-1, reads DTGVSQNPRHKITKRGQNVTFRCDPISEHNRLYWYRQTLGQGPEFLTYFQNEAQLEKSRLLSDRFSAERPKGSFSTLEIQRTEQGDSAMYLCASSISGTSGNEQFFGPGTRLTVL.

The chain is built from TRBV9 and TRBJ2-1; D might be TRBD2 (5 bases). There are 14 residues in the CDR3. Trimming took off 4 bases at V and 2 bases at J, with 10 bases between the two ends. The germline V gene has CDR1 SGDLS and CDR2 YYNGEE. The CDR3 sequence is CASSPARAYNEQFF. The CDR3 bases are TGTGCCAGCAGCCCCGCGAGGGCCTACAATGAGCAGTTCTTC.

The CDR3 region is CASSRSGPVETQYF. DNA for the CDR3: TGTGCCAGCAGTAGAAGCGGACCGGTGGAGACCCAGTACTTC. The chain has TRBV6-6 and TRBJ2-5; weak D call: TRBD2 (5 bases). The CDR3 covers 14 residues. Germline-derived CDR1 and CDR2 are MNHNY and SVGAGI (reference sequence). V was pared by 5 bases and J by 5 bases, with 15 bases between.

The sample holds one count of this clone. The chain has TRBV18 and TRBJ2-7; 8 nucleotides line up with TRBD1. The V and J ends lost 3 bases and 7 bases, in that order; junction bases with no gene match: 8. Germline assignment: CDR1 KGHSH and CDR2 LQKENI. The CDR3 runs 14 residues. CDR3 DNA sequence: TGTGCCAGCTCACCTTTTCAGGGGGCTGAGGAGCAGTACTTC. Amino acid sequence: CASSPFQGAEEQYF. The whole variable domain, filled in from reference TRBV18 and TRBJ2-7, reads NAGVMQNPRHLVRRRGQEARLRCSPMKGHSHVYWYRQLPEEGLKFMVYLQKENIIDESGMPKERFSAEFPKEGPSILRIQQVVRGDSAAYFCASSPFQGAEEQYFGPGTRLTVT.

CDR3 DNA: TGTGCCAGCAGCTTCTACTACGAGCAGTACTTC. It translates to CASSFYYEQYF. The rearrangement uses TRBV5-4 and TRBJ2-7; D is unclear. V was cut by 2 bases and J by 3 bases, with 3 bases left in between. The CDR3 is made up of 11 amino acids. In germline, CDR1 is SGHNT, CDR2 YYREEE (reference sequence). The full variable domain, its missing parts supplied by reference TRBV5-4 and TRBJ2-7, is ETGVTQSPTHLIKTRGQQVTLRCSSQSGHNTVSWYQQALGQGPQFIFQYYREEENGRGNFPPRFSGLQFPNYSSELNVNALELDDSALYLCASSFYYEQYFGPGTRLTVT.

The chain links TRBV7-9 to TRBJ2-7, with D maybe TRBD2 (7 bases). This CDR3 spans 16 amino acids. Germline CDR1 SEHNR, CDR2 FQNEAQ (reference sequence). V dropped 5 bases and J dropped 3 bases, with 20 bases sitting between them. The CDR3 DNA follows: TGTGCCAGCAGCCTCCCACTGGGGGGGGCGAACTACGAGCAGTACTTC. This translates into CASSLPLGGANYEQYF.

J is TRBJ2-7 and V is TRBV5-6; D is perhaps TRBD2 (5 bases). The CDR3 spans 16 residues. V was clipped by 3 bases and J by 2 bases, with 18 bases between them. Germline values: CDR1 SGHDT, CDR2 YYEEEE. CDR3 in DNA: TGTGCCAGCAGCTCCCAGTTGGGGAGAGAGGCCTACGAGCAGTACTTC. It encodes CASSSQLGREAYEQYF.

This clone turned up a few times. This sample also contains other DNA sequences that code for the same CDR3. The rearrangement joins TRBV27 to TRBJ1-5; the D gene is possibly TRBD1 (6 bases). CDR3 length: 16 residues. Between the trimmed V and J ends, which lost 7 bases and 2 bases, there was a span of 18 bases. Per germline, CDR1 MNHEY and CDR2 SMNVEV (reference sequence). The CDR3 DNA sequence: TGTGCCAGCAACAAGTTCAGGGGTACCGGCAATCAGCCCCAGCATTTT. Protein sequence: CASNKFRGTGNQPQHF.

CDR3 coding DNA: TGTGCCAGCAGCGAATGGACAGGGGGAGACTATGGCTACACCTTC. This sequence encodes CASSEWTGGDYGYTF. The chain employs TRBV7-9 and TRBJ1-2; 10 bases are a match to TRBD1. Unmatched junction bases numbered 6, after V lost 5 bases and J lost 3 bases. The CDR3 consists of 15 residues. Germline values: CDR1 SEHNR, CDR2 FQNEAQ (reference sequence).

The gene calls are TRBV4-1 and TRBJ1-1, with a possible D match to TRBD1 (6 bases). This CDR3 is 14 amino acids long. With 3 bases removed from V and 8 bases from J, the gap between germline ends came to 16 bases. Per germline, CDR1 MGHRA and CDR2 YSYEKL. This CDR3 is CASSHPFQGPEAFF. The CDR3 bases are TGCGCCAGCAGCCATCCGTTCCAGGGGCCGGAAGCTTTCTTT.

The genes are TRBV6-5 and TRBJ2-3; TRBD2 aligns across 13 bases. The J segment lost 4 bases and the V segment lost 4 bases, leaving 5 bases of the junction unmatched. This CDR3 comprises 16 residues. CDR1 is MNHEY, CDR2 SVGAGI, per germline. CDR3 sequence reads: CASSFLTSGRADTQYF. CDR3 sequence (DNA): TGTGCCAGCAGTTTTCTAACTAGCGGGAGGGCAGATACGCAGTATTTT.

This chain uses TRBV29-1 with TRBJ1-1, with TRBD1 matching over 7 bases. The CDR3 is 14 residues long. J was trimmed by 1 base and V by 8 bases; bases with no gene match: 10. From germline, CDR1 is SQVTM and CDR2 ANQGSEA. CDR3 DNA: TGCAGCATTTCCCTTGCAGGGGGGAACACTGAAGCTTTCTTT. Its translation: CSISLAGGNTEAFF. Full variable domain (rest looked up from reference TRBV29-1 and TRBJ1-1): SAVISQKPSRDICQRGTSLTIQCQVDSQVTMMFWYRQQPGQSLTLIATANQGSEATYESGFVIDKFPISRPNLTFSTLTVSNMSPEDSSIYLCSISLAGGNTEAFFGQGTRLTVV.

This chain uses TRBV10-3 with TRBJ1-5; D call uncertain. CDR3 length: 16 residues. The germline V and J ends were trimmed by 0 bases and 0 bases, with 9 bases remaining between them. Germline values: CDR1 ENHRY, CDR2 SYGVKD. The CDR3 region has the DNA TGTGCCATCAGTGAGTCGGGAGATTATAGCAATCAGCCCCAGCATTTT. It yields the protein CAISESGDYSNQPQHF.

Points on this clone: The same CDR3 is also encoded by other DNA sequences in this sample. The rearrangement uses TRBV7-2 and TRBJ2-1; 9 bases are shared with TRBD2. The CDR3 totals 15 residues. The germline V gene encodes CDR1 SGHTA and CDR2 FQGNSA. Trimming removed 1 base from V and 5 bases from J; junction bases left unmatched: 3. The CDR3 is CASSLGLAGNNEQFF. The DNA of the CDR3 is TGTGCCAGCAGCTTAGGCCTAGCGGGGAACAATGAGCAGTTCTTC.

The V gene is TRBV7-2, the J gene TRBJ2-1, with TRBD2 identical over 7 bases. The CDR3 runs 15 residues. The ends lost 6 bases at V and 5 bases at J; junction bases unmatched: 10. Germline CDR1 and CDR2: SGHTA and FQGNSA. The chain's CDR3 is CASRRIGTTNNEQFF. The CDR3 bases are TGTGCCAGCAGACGTATCGGGACTACCAACAATGAGCAGTTCTTC.